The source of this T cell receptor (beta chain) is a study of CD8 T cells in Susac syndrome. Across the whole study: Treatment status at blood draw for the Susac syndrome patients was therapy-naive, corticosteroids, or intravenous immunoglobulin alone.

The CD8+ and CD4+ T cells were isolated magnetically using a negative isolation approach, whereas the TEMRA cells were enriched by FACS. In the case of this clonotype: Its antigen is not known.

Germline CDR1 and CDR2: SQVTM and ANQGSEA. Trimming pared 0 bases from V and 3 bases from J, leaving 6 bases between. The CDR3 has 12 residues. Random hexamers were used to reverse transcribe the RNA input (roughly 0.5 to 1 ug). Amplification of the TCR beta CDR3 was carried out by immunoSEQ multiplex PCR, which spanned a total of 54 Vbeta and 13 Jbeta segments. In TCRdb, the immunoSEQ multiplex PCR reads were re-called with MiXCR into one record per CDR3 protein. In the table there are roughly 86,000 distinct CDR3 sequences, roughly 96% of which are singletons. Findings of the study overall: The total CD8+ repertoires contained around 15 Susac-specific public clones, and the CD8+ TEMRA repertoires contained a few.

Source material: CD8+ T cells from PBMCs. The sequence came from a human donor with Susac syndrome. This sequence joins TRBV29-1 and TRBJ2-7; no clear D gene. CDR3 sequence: CSVEDVLYEQYF. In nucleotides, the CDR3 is TGCAGCGTTGAAGATGTCCTCTACGAGCAGTACTTC.